This T cell receptor beta chain came from a study of blood T cell repertoires in COVID-19. Turning to the study itself: There were acute and convalescent COVID-19 samples, and they came from the United States, Italy and Spain. In each case, the material was cDNA or gDNA derived from T cells, B-cell-depleted T cells, or PBMCs.

Trimming shortened V by 3 bases and J by 1 base, and 12 bases separated the two germline ends. The V gene's germline CDR1 is SEHNR and CDR2 FQNEAQ (reference sequence). The CDR3 consists of 15 residues. In the original workflow: Nucleated cell number was recorded as an estimate derived from reference gene primer amplification. TCRdb's copy holds only in-frame clones and misses some; the assay was immunoSEQ multiplex PCR. The DNA was the basis for D and trimming; V, J and clone size are from that table. The sample consists of some 150,000 clones, more than 70% of them appearing once. The TCR sequence derives from a woman between 50 and 59 years old with acute or convalescent COVID-19. The chain combines TRBV7-9 with TRBJ1-1, with TRBD1 as a possible D gene (6 bases). Material for sequencing was peripheral blood. The chain's CDR3 is CASSFVTGGNTEAFF. Here the CDR3 DNA reads TGTGCCAGCAGCTTCGTGACAGGAGGGAACACTGAAGCTTTCTTT.